What follows are 6 T cell receptor beta chains derived from one specimen sequenced in a study of response to subunit inactivated influenza vaccine. TCRdb reanalysed the RT-PCR reads using MiXCR and keeps one entry per CDR3 protein. Of 500,000 or so distinct CDR3 sequences in the sample, approximately 11% were seen once. The sample here was PBMCs from blood, taken roughly 46 days after vaccination. These receptors were collected from a man aged 45-60 years who received an inactivated influenza vaccine.

This clonotype was recorded many times. The V call is TRBV4-3, the J call TRBJ2-1, with D hard to call. V was trimmed by 0 bases and J by 4 bases, leaving 13 bases between them. The CDR3 contains 16 residues. Germline lookup yields CDR1 LGHNA and CDR2 YSLEER. The CDR3 spells CASSQDFVGLYNEQFF. In nucleotides, the CDR3 is TGCGCCAGCAGCCAAGATTTCGTGGGTCTGTACAATGAGCAGTTCTTC.

The chain employs TRBV20-1 and TRBJ2-5; 11 nucleotides agree with TRBD2. V shed 6 bases and J 5 bases; nucleotides not matched to a gene: 8. This CDR3 comprises 14 residues. Germline-derived CDR1 and CDR2 are DFQATT and SNEGSKA (reference sequence). The CDR3 protein is CSADLAGGPETQYF. In nucleotides, the CDR3 is TGCAGTGCAGACTTAGCGGGAGGGCCGGAGACCCAGTACTTC.

The chain links TRBV11-2 to TRBJ2-1; TRBD1 aligns across 9 bases. The CDR3 is made up of 16 amino acids. The germline V gene encodes CDR1 SGHAT and CDR2 FQNNGV. The V segment lost 6 bases and the J segment 9 bases; nucleotides outside the gene matches: 15. In nucleotides, the CDR3 is TGTGCCAGCAGTCCTTATATAGGGACAGGGACAACTGAGCAGTTCTTC. The encoded protein is CASSPYIGTGTTEQFF.

This chain uses TRBV7-8 with TRBJ2-3; a weak D match, TRBD1 (5 bases). The V end lost 5 bases, the J end lost 3 bases, and 18 bases lay between the germline ends. CDR3 size: 16 residues. The germline gives CDR1 SGHVS, CDR2 FQNEAQ. The CDR3 reads CASSPRWGRPTDTQYF. In DNA, the CDR3 is TGTGCCAGCAGCCCTCGCTGGGGCAGACCAACAGATACGCAGTATTTT. The full variable domain, completed using reference TRBV7-8 and TRBJ2-3, is GAGVSQSPRYKVAKRGQDVALRCDPISGHVSLFWYQQALGQGPEFLTYFQNEAQLDKSGLPSDRFFAERPEGSVSTLKIQRTQQEDSAVYLCASSPRWGRPTDTQYFGPGTRLTVL.

This clonotype came up a few times. The rearrangement joins TRBV20-1 to TRBJ1-1, with D perhaps matching TRBD1 (6 bases). Trimming removed 6 bases at V and 7 bases at J, with 15 bases between. The germline V gene has CDR1 DFQATT and CDR2 SNEGSKA (reference sequence). This CDR3 has 12 amino acids. The CDR3 is CSATAQGFEAFF. CDR3 nucleotides: TGCAGTGCAACGGCACAGGGCTTTGAAGCTTTCTTT.

This clonotype was seen at least ten times. The chain combines TRBV20-1 with TRBJ1-5, with no clear D. Trimming stripped 3 bases from V and 1 base from J, with 7 bases between. This CDR3 has 13 residues. Per the germline V gene, CDR1 is DFQATT and CDR2 is SNEGSKA (reference sequence). The CDR3 DNA reads as TGCAGTGCTAGTTGGCAGAGCAATCAGCCCCAGCATTTT. Translating gives CSASWQSNQPQHF.